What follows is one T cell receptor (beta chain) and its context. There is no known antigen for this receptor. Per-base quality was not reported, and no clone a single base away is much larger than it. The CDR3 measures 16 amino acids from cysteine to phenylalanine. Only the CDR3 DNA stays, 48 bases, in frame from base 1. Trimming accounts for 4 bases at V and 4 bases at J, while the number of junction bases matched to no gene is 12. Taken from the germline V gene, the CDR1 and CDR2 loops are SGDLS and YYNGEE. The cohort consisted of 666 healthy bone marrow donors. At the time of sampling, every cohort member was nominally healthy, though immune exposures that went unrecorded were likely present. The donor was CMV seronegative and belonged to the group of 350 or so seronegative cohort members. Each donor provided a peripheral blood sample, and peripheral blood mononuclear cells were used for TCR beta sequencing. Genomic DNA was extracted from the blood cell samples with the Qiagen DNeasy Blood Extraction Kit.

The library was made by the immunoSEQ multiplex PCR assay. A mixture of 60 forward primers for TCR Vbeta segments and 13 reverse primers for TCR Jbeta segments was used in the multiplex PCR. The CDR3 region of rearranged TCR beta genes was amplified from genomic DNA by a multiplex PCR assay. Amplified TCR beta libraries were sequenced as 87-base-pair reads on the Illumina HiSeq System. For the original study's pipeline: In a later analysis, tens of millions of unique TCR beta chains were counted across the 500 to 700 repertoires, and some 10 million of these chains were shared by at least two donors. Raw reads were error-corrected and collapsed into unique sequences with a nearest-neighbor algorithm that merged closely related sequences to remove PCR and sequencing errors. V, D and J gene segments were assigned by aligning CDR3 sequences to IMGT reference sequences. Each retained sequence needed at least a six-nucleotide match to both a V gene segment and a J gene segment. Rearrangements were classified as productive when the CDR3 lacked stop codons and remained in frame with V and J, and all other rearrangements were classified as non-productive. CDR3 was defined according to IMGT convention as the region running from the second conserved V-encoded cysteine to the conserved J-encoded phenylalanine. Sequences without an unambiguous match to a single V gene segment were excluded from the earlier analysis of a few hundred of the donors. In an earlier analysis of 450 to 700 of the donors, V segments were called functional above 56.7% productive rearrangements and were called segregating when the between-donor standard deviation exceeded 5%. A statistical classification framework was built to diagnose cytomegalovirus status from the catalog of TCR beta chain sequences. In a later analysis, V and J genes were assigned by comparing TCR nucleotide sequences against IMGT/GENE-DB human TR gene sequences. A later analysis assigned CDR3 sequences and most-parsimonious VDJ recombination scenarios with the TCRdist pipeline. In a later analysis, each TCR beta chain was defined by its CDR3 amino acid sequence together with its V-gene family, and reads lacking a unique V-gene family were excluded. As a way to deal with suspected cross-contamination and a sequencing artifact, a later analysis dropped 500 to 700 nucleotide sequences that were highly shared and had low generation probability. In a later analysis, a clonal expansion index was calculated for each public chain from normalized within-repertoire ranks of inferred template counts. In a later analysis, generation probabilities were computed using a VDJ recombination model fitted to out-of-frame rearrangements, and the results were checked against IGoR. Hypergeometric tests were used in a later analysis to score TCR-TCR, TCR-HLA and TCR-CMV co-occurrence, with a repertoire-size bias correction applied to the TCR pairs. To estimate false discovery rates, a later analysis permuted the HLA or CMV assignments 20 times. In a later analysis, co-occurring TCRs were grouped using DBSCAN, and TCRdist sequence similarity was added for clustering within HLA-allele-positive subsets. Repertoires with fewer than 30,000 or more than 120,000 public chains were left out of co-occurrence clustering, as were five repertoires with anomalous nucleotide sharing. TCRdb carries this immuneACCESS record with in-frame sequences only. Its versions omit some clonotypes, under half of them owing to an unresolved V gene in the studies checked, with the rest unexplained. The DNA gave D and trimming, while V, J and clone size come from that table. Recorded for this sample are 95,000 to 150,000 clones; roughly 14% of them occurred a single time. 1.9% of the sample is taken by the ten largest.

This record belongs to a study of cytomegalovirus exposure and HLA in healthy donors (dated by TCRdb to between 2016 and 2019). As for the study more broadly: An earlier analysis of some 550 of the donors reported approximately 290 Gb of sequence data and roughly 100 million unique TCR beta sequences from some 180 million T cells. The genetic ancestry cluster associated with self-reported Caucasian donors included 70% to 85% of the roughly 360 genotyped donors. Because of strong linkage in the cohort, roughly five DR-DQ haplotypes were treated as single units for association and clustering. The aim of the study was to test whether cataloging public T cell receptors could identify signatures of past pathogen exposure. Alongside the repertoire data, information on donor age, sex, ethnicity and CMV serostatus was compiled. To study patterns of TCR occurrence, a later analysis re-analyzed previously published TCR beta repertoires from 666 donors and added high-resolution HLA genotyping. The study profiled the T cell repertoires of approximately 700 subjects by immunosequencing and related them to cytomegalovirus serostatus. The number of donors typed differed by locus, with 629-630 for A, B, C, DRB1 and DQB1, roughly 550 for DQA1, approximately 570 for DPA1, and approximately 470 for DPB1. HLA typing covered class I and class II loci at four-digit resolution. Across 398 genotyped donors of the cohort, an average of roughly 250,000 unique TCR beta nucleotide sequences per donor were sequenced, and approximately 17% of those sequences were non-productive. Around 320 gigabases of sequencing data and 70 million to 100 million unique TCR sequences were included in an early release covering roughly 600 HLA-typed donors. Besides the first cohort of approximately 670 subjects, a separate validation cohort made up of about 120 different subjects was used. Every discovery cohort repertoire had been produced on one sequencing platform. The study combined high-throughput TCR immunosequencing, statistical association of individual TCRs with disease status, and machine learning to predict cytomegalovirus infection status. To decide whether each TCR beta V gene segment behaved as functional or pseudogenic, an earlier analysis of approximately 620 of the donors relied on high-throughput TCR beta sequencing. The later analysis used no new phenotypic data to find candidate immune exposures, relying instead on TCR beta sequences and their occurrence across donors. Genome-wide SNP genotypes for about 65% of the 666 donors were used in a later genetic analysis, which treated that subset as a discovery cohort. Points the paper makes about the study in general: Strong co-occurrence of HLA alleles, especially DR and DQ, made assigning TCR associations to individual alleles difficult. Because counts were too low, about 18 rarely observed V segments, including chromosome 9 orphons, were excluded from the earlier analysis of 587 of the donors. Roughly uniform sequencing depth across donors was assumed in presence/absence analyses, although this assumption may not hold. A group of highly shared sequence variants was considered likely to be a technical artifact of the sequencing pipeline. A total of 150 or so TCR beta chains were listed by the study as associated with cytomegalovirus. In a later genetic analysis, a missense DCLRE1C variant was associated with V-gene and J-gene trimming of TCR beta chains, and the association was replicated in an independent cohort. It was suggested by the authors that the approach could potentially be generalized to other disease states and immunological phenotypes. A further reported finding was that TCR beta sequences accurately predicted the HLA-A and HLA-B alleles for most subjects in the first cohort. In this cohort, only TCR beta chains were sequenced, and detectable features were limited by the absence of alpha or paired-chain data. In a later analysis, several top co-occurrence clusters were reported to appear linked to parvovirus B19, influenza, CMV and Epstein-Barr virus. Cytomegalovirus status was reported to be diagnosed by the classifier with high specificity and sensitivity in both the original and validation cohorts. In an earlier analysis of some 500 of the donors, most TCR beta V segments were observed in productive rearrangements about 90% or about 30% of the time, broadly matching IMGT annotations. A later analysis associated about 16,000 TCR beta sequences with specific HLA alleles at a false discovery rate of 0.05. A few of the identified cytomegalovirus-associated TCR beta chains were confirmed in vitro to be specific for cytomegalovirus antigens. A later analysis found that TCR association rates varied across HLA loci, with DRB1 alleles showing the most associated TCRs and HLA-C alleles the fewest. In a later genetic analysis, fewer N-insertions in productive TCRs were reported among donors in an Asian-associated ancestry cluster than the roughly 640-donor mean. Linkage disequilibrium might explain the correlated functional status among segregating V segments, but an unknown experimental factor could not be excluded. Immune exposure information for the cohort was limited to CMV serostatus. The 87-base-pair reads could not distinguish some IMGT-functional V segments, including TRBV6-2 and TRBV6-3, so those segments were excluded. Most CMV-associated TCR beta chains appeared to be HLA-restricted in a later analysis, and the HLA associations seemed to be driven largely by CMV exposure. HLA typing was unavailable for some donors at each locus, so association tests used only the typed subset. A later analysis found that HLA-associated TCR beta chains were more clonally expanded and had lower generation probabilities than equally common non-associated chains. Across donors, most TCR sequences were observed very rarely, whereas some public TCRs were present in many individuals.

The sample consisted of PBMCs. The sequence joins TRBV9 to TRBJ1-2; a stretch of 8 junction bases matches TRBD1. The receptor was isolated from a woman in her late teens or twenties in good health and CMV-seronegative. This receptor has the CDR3 CASSPGQGVIPYGYTF. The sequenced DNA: TGTGCCAGCAGCCCCGGACAGGGCGTAATTCCCTATGGCTACACCTTC.